This T cell receptor (beta chain) was sequenced during a study of CD8+CD57+ T cells in acquired aplastic anemia. Study in general: The sorted CD4+ and CD8+ cells yielded an average around 3 ug of DNA. Overall study findings and caveats: Simpson's diversity of CD8+ cells was not significantly different in patients compared with controls. Patients and controls shared twenty-nine CD8+ CDR3 sequences.

It was genomic DNA that served as the template for profiling TCR beta VDJ and CDR3. TCRdb analysed the reads with MiXCR anew, one entry per CDR3 protein. Among 250,000 or so distinct CDR3 sequences listed, around half were seen once. Points on this clonotype: No antigen is known for it.

The authors sequenced patients whose flow cytometry had shown CD8+CD57+ cell expansion. Patients had not yet gotten any therapy when their blood was taken for sampling. CDR3 length equals 14 residues. Unmatched junction bases numbered 6, after V lost 6 bases and J lost 1 base. Per germline, CDR1 ENHRY and CDR2 SYGVKD. What was sequenced was sorted CD4+, CD8+, or CD8+CD57+ T cells (not recorded which) from PBMCs. This sequence was found in a human donor with aplastic anemia. The gene calls are TRBV10-3 and TRBJ2-7, with 7 nucleotides matching TRBD1. The CDR3 here is CAISDGTASYEQYF. In nucleotides, the CDR3 is TGTGCCATCAGCGACGGGACAGCGTCCTACGAGCAGTACTTC.